The 23 T cell receptor beta chains reported below all come from one sample, sequenced in a study of blood T cell repertoires in COVID-19 (dated by TCRdb to 2020 to 2022). Library creation used the immunoSEQ multiplex PCR assay. TCRdb's version of the immuneACCESS table is confined to in-frame rearrangements and falls short of the full clone set. An unresolved V gene accounts for under half of the shortfall where checked; the remainder is of unknown origin. Present in this sample are roughly 100,000 clones, roughly 87% of which were seen just once. The top ten clonotypes cover 3% to 3.5% of the sample. Sequencing was performed on peripheral blood. Receptors originate from a man aged 45-60 years in a cohort sampled during active COVID-19.

V and J are TRBV18 and TRBJ2-1; the match to TRBD2 covers 11 bases. Germline CDR1 KGHSH, CDR2 LQKENI. This CDR3 region has 15 residues. V lost 2 bases to trimming and J lost 5 bases; unmatched junction nucleotides: 2. CDR3 DNA: TGTGCCAGCTCACCAATACTAGCGGGGGACAATGAGCAGTTCTTC. Residues: CASSPILAGDNEQFF.

The CDR3 is CATSDSDRAYEQYF. The CDR3, as DNA: TGTGCCACCAGTGACTCGGACAGGGCCTACGAGCAGTACTTC. This chain connects TRBV24-1 to TRBJ2-7, with 8 bases fitting TRBD1. The CDR3 has 14 amino acids. Germline V lookup: CDR1 KGHDR, CDR2 SFDVKD. V lost 4 bases to trimming and J lost 2 bases; unmatched junction nucleotides: 3.

The chain is built from TRBV24-1 and TRBJ1-2; weak D call: TRBD1 (5 bases). There are 13 residues in the CDR3. Germline V gene lookup returns CDR1 KGHDR and CDR2 SFDVKD. V shed 5 bases and J shed 2 bases, with 8 bases lying between them. The CDR3 coding sequence is TGTGCCACCAGTGCAGGGCTGAACTATGGCTACACCTTC. Translating it yields CATSAGLNYGYTF.

The chain is built from TRBV6-1 and TRBJ1-2, with TRBD1 identical over 7 bases. V was clipped by 2 bases and J by 2 bases; unmatched bases: 8. CDR3 length equals 16 residues. Germline loops: CDR1 MNHNS, CDR2 SASEGT. Here the CDR3 DNA reads TGTGCCAGCAGTGAATCCGGACAGGTTGGAAACTATGGCTACACCTTC. This translates into CASSESGQVGNYGYTF.

V and J are TRBV6-5 and TRBJ2-2; D unresolved. The CDR3 has 13 amino acids. Germline assignment: CDR1 MNHEY and CDR2 SVGAGI. Trimming shortened V by 6 bases and J by 4 bases, and 9 bases separated the two germline ends. The CDR3 sequence is CASSLQLTGELFF. The CDR3 region has the DNA TGTGCCAGCAGCTTACAGCTCACCGGGGAGCTGTTTTTT.

The chain employs TRBV5-1 and TRBJ1-1; TRBD1 might be the D (5 bases). The CDR3 covers 15 residues. The V gene's germline CDR1 is SGHRS and CDR2 YFSETQ. V shed 1 base and J shed 4 bases, with 14 bases lying between them. CDR3 nucleotides: TGCGCCAGCAGCTTGAACTCGGGGGGAGGCACTGAAGCTTTCTTT. This sequence encodes CASSLNSGGGTEAFF.

This clone was seen a single time. The chain links TRBV5-6 to TRBJ2-7; maybe TRBD2 (6 bases). Germline V CDR1 and CDR2: SGHDT, YYEEEE. The length of the CDR3 is 17 residues. Here the CDR3 reads CASPERVWGDPPYGQYV. CDR3 nucleotides: TGTGCCAGCCCTGAGAGGGTTTGGGGGGACCCACCCTACGGGCAGTACGTC.

The chain recombines TRBV19 with TRBJ1-1; D call uncertain. CDR3 length equals 11 residues. CDR1 and CDR2 (germline): LNHDA, SQIVND (reference sequence). With 3 bases removed from V and 8 bases from J, the gap between germline ends came to 7 bases. Written as DNA, the CDR3 is TGTGCCAGTAGTATTAGAAACGAAGCTTTCTTT. As protein: CASSIRNEAFF.

The chain recombines TRBV7-6 with TRBJ2-3; 12 bases map to TRBD2. The trim removed 4 bases at V and 1 base at J, leaving 6 bases unmatched. Germline CDR1 is SGHVS and CDR2 is FNYEAQ. The CDR3 length is 17 residues. The CDR3 reads CASSSGLAGSGTDTQYF. In DNA, the CDR3 is TGTGCCAGCAGCTCCGGACTAGCGGGGTCAGGCACAGATACGCAGTATTTT.

The chain has TRBV7-2 and TRBJ2-1; TRBD2 agrees at 15 bases. The ends lost 5 bases at V and 8 bases at J; junction bases unmatched: 16. Looked up from germline, CDR1 is SGHTA and CDR2 is FQGNSA. The CDR3 is made up of 19 amino acids. This CDR3 is CASSLEGTSGRYVRYEQFF. The CDR3 region has the DNA TGTGCCAGCAGCCTAGAGGGGACTAGCGGGAGGTATGTCAGGTATGAGCAGTTCTTC.

The CDR3 loop is CASSLLNEQFF. CDR3 DNA: TGCGCCAGCAGCTTATTAAATGAGCAGTTCTTC. V gene TRBV5-1 combines with J gene TRBJ2-1; D remains ambiguous. There are 11 residues in the CDR3. V was clipped by 2 bases and J by 7 bases, with 4 bases between them. Germline V gene data show CDR1 as SGHRS and CDR2 as YFSETQ.

This chain connects TRBV19 to TRBJ2-2, with 7 bases that match TRBD2. CDR3 size: 14 residues. V dropped 10 bases and J dropped 8; count of bases not matched to a gene: 13. Germline V gives CDR1 LNHDA, CDR2 SQIVND (reference sequence). The CDR3 DNA follows: TGTGCCACCGTCGGGGGGACGGACGCGGGGGAGCTGTTTTTT. Translation: CATVGGTDAGELFF.

This chain joins TRBV20-1 and TRBJ2-7, with D uncertain. The germline CDR1 and CDR2 sequences are DFQATT and SNEGSKA (reference sequence). The length of the CDR3 is 11 residues. The ends were cut back, 3 bases at V and 3 bases at J, with 6 bases in the middle. CDR3 DNA: TGCAGTGCTAGGGCAAACTACGAGCAGTACTTC. Its translation: CSARANYEQYF.

The chain employs TRBV5-4 and TRBJ1-6, with D hard to call. CDR3 length: 15 amino acids. V lost 4 bases and J 8 bases, leaving 16 bases between the germline ends. CDR1 and CDR2 (germline): SGHNT, YYREEE (reference sequence). CDR3 nucleotides: TGTGCCAGCAGCCGTTCGGGGTCTAGAGATTCACCCCTCCACTTT. Its protein product is CASSRSGSRDSPLHF.

The rearrangement joins TRBV2 to TRBJ2-3; D is possibly TRBD2 (6 bases). With 7 bases removed from V and 1 base from J, the gap between germline ends came to 15 bases. Germline V lookup: CDR1 SNHLY, CDR2 FYNNEI. The CDR3 covers 15 residues. The CDR3 DNA sequence: TGTGCCAGCACAGAGGAGGGGTCTCGCACAGATACGCAGTATTTT. Translation gives CASTEEGSRTDTQYF.

The rearrangement joins TRBV12-3 or TRBV12-4 to TRBJ2-1; TRBD2 is a possible D gene (5 bases). The CDR3 loop spans 11 amino acids. Trimming took 5 bases from V and 8 from J, leaving 7 bases between them. As DNA, the CDR3 is TGTGCCAGCAGTCAGAGGGATGAGCAGTTCTTC. This gives the protein CASSQRDEQFF.

In nucleotides, the CDR3 is TGTGCCACCAGCAGAGGCGGGACGGGGGGGCAAGAGACCCAGTACTTC. Protein: CATSRGGTGGQETQYF. V usage is TRBV15 and J usage is TRBJ2-5, with 8 bases identical to TRBD2. CDR3 length: 16 residues. With 1 base clipped from V and 2 bases from J, the junction kept 6 bases outside the gene matches. Germline CDR1 LNHNV, CDR2 YYDKDF (reference sequence).

Only one count was recorded for this clone. J is TRBJ1-4 and V is TRBV11-2, with D tentatively TRBD1 (5 bases). The V and J ends lost 0 bases and 7 bases respectively, with 12 bases between them. Germline values: CDR1 SGHAT, CDR2 FQNNGV. The CDR3 contains 15 residues. The CDR3 here is CASSLEGLVGEKLFF. CDR3 DNA sequence: TGTGCCAGCAGCTTAGAGGGGCTGGTGGGTGAAAAACTGTTTTTT.

This clone has only one observation. The chain recombines TRBV2 with TRBJ2-7; no definite D call. Trimming cost V 0 bases and J 7 bases, with 4 bases left between them. The length of the CDR3 is 11 residues. The germline CDR1 and CDR2 sequences are SNHLY and FYNNEI. CDR3 DNA: TGTGCCAGCAGTGAAGCGCGAGAGCAGTACTTC. This encodes CASSEAREQYF.

The rearrangement joins TRBV6-5 to TRBJ2-2; D gene ambiguous. The germline V and J ends were trimmed by 0 bases and 0 bases, with 8 bases remaining between them. The CDR3 length is 16 residues. Germline CDR1 MNHEY, CDR2 SVGAGI. The CDR3 DNA reads as TGTGCCAGCAGTTACTCCCTCTCAGCGAACACCGGGGAGCTGTTTTTT. It codes for CASSYSLSANTGELFF.

The gene calls are TRBV5-1 and TRBJ2-7; no clear D gene. V was trimmed by 4 bases and J by 6 bases, leaving 20 bases between them. The CDR3 covers 15 residues. CDR1 SGHRS and CDR2 YFSETQ come from the germline V gene. The CDR3 nucleotides read TGCGCCAGCAGCCCCCCGGCCGACAATCTCGCCGAGCAGTACTTC. As protein: CASSPPADNLAEQYF.

V gene TRBV6-5 combines with J gene TRBJ2-3, with D perhaps TRBD2 (6 bases). Trimming took 6 bases from V and 11 from J, leaving 15 bases between them. The length of the CDR3 is 12 residues. Germline CDR1 is MNHEY and CDR2 is SVGAGI. The CDR3: CASREGKRRQYF. The CDR3 nucleotides read TGTGCCAGCAGGGAGGGGAAGCGGAGGCAGTATTTT.

J is TRBJ1-2 and V is TRBV29-1; 10 bases map to TRBD1. The CDR3 contains 11 residues. Germline V gene data show CDR1 as SQVTM and CDR2 as ANQGSEA. The ends lost 7 bases at V and 7 bases at J; junction bases unmatched: 3. CDR3 loop: CSEGTGAGYTF. The DNA of the CDR3 is TGCAGCGAAGGGACAGGGGCTGGCTACACCTTC.